The 13 T cell receptor beta chains below were found in one sample sequenced in a study of blood T cell repertoires in COVID-19. The data were produced by immunoSEQ multiplex PCR, yet TCRdb's version contains in-frame clones alone and is incomplete. This sample has 300,000 to 400,000 clones, with about 87% found just once. The sample was peripheral blood. These receptors all come from a human donor in a cohort sampled during active COVID-19.

The rearrangement joins TRBV3-1 (or the pseudogene TRBV3-2) to TRBJ1-6, with D unclear. V lost 1 base, J lost 6 bases, and 7 bases lay in between. Germline V CDR1 and CDR2: LGHDT, YNNKEL (reference sequence). The CDR3 is 14 residues long. The CDR3 DNA reads TGTGCCAGCAGCCAAGCTCAGTTTAATTCACCCCTCCACTTT. Its translation is CASSQAQFNSPLHF.

This clone came up a few times. V and J are TRBV3-1 (or the pseudogene TRBV3-2) and TRBJ2-1; D is uncertain. The CDR3 totals 14 residues. CDR1 and CDR2 (germline): LGHDT, YNNKEL (reference sequence). V lost 6 bases and J 6 bases, leaving 15 bases between the germline ends. As DNA, the CDR3 is TGTGCCAGCAGAGGAGCCGCTACAAGCAATGAGCAGTTCTTC. The encoded protein is CASRGAATSNEQFF.

The V gene is TRBV3-1 (or the pseudogene TRBV3-2), the J gene TRBJ2-2, with TRBD2 matching over 16 bases. Germline CDR1 is LGHDT and CDR2 is YNNKEL (reference sequence). The CDR3 runs 20 residues. With 5 bases clipped from V and 3 bases from J, the junction kept 12 bases outside the gene matches. The CDR3 DNA is TGTGCCAGCAGCACCCGCACGGGACTAGCGGGGGGGCACGACACCGGGGAGCTGTTTTTT. It codes for CASSTRTGLAGGHDTGELFF.

The V call is TRBV10-3, the J call TRBJ1-2; a weak D match, TRBD1 (5 bases). Between the trimmed V and J ends, which lost 2 bases and 0 bases, there was a span of 16 bases. The germline gives CDR1 ENHRY, CDR2 SYGVKD. The length of the CDR3 is 17 residues. CDR3 residues: CAISEGGLPHPNYGYTF. CDR3 bases: TGTGCCATCAGTGAGGGGGGACTCCCTCACCCTAACTATGGCTACACCTTC.

The chain couples TRBV5-1 to TRBJ2-1; 7 nucleotides agree with TRBD2. The length of the CDR3 is 15 residues. V gave up 3 bases and J gave up 8 bases; unmatched junction bases: 11. In germline, CDR1 is SGHRS, CDR2 YFSETQ. The CDR3 is CASSSPSGLVDEQFF. DNA of the CDR3: TGCGCCAGCAGCTCCCCGTCCGGACTAGTTGATGAGCAGTTCTTC.

This clone was detected only a few times. The chain couples TRBV10-3 to TRBJ1-2; 10 bases are shared with TRBD1. The CDR3 has 15 residues. Germline trimming cut 7 bases from V and 5 bases from J; bases unmatched to any gene: 10. Germline V gene sequence: CDR1 ENHRY, CDR2 SYGVKD. The CDR3 spells CAINQDRGARYGYTF. CDR3 sequence (DNA): TGTGCCATCAATCAGGACAGGGGGGCCCGTTATGGCTACACCTTC.

The chain has TRBV19 and TRBJ2-7, with D perhaps matching TRBD1 (5 bases). The CDR3 length is 13 residues. Between the trimmed V and J ends, which lost 7 bases and 1 base, there was a span of 11 bases. CDR1 LNHDA and CDR2 SQIVND come from the germline V gene (reference sequence). This CDR3 reads CASIGQGSYEQYF. CDR3 sequence (DNA): TGTGCCAGTATTGGGCAGGGTTCCTACGAGCAGTACTTC.

The genes are TRBV18 and TRBJ2-7; 7 nucleotides align to TRBD1. The CDR3 covers 15 residues. Trimming took 1 base from V and 0 from J; bases not matched to a gene: 3. Per germline, CDR1 KGHSH and CDR2 LQKENI. The CDR3, as DNA: TGTGCCAGCTCACCACAAAGGGACAGCTCCTACGAGCAGTACTTC. Encoded protein: CASSPQRDSSYEQYF.

The rearrangement joins TRBV28 to TRBJ2-7; D gene ambiguous. The CDR3 runs to 14 residues. Germline-derived CDR1 and CDR2 are MDHEN and SYDVKM. For the CDR3, the DNA is TGTGCTGTTAGGCGGTACCTAAGCTCCTACGAGCAGTACTTC. This sequence encodes CAVRRYLSSYEQYF.

The CDR3 region is CASSLWRQTTSGGYTF. CDR3 sequence (DNA): TGTGCCAGCAGTTTATGGCGACAGACCACCTCTGGCGGCTACACCTTC. The rearrangement links TRBV28 to TRBJ1-2; a possible D gene is TRBD1 (5 bases). The V gene lost 0 bases and the J gene lost 8 bases, with 19 bases spanning the gap. Germline-derived CDR1 and CDR2 are MDHEN and SYDVKM. The CDR3 contains 16 residues.

J is TRBJ2-3 and V is TRBV6-1; D may be TRBD2 (7 bases). This CDR3 has 15 amino acids. Germline assignment: CDR1 MNHNS and CDR2 SASEGT. Trimming removed 3 bases from V and 0 bases from J, with 10 bases in between. Here the CDR3 reads CASSEGGPSTDTQYF. The CDR3 DNA follows: TGTGCCAGCAGTGAGGGGGGGCCTAGCACAGATACGCAGTATTTT.

The table lists this clone with a few counts. J is TRBJ1-6 and V is TRBV5-6; TRBD1 agrees at 7 bases. The CDR3 runs 17 residues. Unmatched junction bases numbered 3, after V lost 0 bases and J lost 0 bases. Germline V CDR1 and CDR2: SGHDT, YYEEEE. The CDR3 loop reads CASSLGTGSSYNSPLHF. For the CDR3, the DNA is TGTGCCAGCAGCTTGGGGACAGGTAGCTCCTATAATTCACCCCTCCACTTT.

This chain's CDR3 is CASSLSRDGYTF. CDR3 nucleotides: TGTGCCAGCAGCTTGTCCCGTGATGGCTACACCTTC. V gene TRBV5-6 combines with J gene TRBJ1-2; D gene unclear. V lost 1 base, J lost 6 bases, and 7 bases lay in between. CDR3 size: 12 residues. The germline V gene has CDR1 SGHDT and CDR2 YYEEEE.